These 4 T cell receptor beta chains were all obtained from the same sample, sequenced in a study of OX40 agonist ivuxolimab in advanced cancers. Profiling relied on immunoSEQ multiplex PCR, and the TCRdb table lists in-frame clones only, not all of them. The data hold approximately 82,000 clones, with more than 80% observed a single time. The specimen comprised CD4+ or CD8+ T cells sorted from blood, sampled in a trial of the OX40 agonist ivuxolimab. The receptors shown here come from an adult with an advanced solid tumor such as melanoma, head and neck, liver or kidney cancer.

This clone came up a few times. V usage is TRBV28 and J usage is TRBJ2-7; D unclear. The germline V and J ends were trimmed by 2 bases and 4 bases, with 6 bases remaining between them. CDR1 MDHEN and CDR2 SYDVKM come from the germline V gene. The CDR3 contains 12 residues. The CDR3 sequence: CASSLQFYEQYF. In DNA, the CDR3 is TGTGCCAGCAGTTTACAGTTTTACGAGCAGTACTTC.

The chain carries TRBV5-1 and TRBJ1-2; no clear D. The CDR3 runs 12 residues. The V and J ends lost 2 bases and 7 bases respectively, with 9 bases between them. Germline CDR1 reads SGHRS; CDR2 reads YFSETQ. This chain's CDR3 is CASSFDQVGYTF. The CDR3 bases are TGCGCCAGCAGCTTCGACCAAGTTGGCTACACCTTC.

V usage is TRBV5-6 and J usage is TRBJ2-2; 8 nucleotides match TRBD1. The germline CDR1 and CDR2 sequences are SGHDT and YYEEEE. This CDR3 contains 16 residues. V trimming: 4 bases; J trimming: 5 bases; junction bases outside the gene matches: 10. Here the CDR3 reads CASSHDRGLKTGELFF. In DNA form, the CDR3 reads TGTGCCAGCAGCCACGACAGGGGACTTAAAACCGGGGAGCTGTTTTTT.

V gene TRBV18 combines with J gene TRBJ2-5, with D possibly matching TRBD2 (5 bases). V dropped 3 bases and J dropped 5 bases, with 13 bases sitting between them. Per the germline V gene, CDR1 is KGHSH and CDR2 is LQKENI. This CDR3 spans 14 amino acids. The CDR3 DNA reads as TGTGCCAGCTCACCTATCGGACTCCGGGAGACCCAGTACTTC. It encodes CASSPIGLRETQYF.